The 21 T cell receptor beta chains given below trace back to one sample, sequenced in a study of cytomegalovirus exposure and HLA in healthy donors. Sequencing was performed with immunoSEQ multiplex PCR; in TCRdb, only in-frame clones are kept and a portion is missing. The sample yields about 74,000 clones, nearly 95% seen once. What was sequenced was PBMCs. These TCRs come from a young man in good health and CMV-seropositive.

The chain uses TRBV4-1 and TRBJ2-1, with D possibly matching TRBD2 (7 bases). The germline V gene has CDR1 MGHRA and CDR2 YSYEKL. The V gene lost 0 bases and the J gene lost 9 bases, with 18 bases spanning the gap. The CDR3 contains 16 residues. The CDR3 DNA reads as TGCGCCAGCAGCCAAGACACTTGGGGAGGGGGAGGTGAGCAGTTCTTC. This codes for CASSQDTWGGGGEQFF.

The genes are TRBV9 and TRBJ2-2, with unresolved D. The V gene lost 4 bases and the J gene lost 6 bases, with 7 bases spanning the gap. CDR1 SGDLS and CDR2 YYNGEE come from the germline V gene. This CDR3 is built from 12 residues. CDR3 residues: CASSHSPGELFF. The CDR3 nucleotides read TGTGCCAGCAGCCACTCGCCCGGGGAGCTGTTTTTT.

The chain employs TRBV2 and TRBJ2-7; 8 bases are shared with TRBD2. This CDR3 has 15 residues. Germline V gene sequence: CDR1 SNHLY, CDR2 FYNNEI. V lost 7 bases and J lost 6; bases outside the gene matches: 14. CDR3 region: CASTHLAGGPGEQYF. In nucleotides, the CDR3 is TGTGCCAGCACCCACCTCGCGGGGGGTCCCGGCGAGCAGTACTTC.

DNA for the CDR3: TGCGCCAGCAGCCCCGGAACAGACGCAAGAGAGACCCAGTACTTC. This encodes CASSPGTDARETQYF. This sequence joins TRBV5-1 and TRBJ2-5, with no clear D. V lost 4 bases and J lost 4, with 17 bases in between. Germline-derived CDR1 and CDR2 are SGHRS and YFSETQ. The CDR3 runs to 15 residues.

The J gene is TRBJ2-3, the V gene TRBV4-1; D not resolved. Germline values: CDR1 MGHRA, CDR2 YSYEKL. The CDR3 has 12 residues. Trimming left V 3 bases short and J 6 bases short, with 7 bases between. CDR3 in amino acids: CASSHPQDTQYF. The CDR3 DNA is TGCGCCAGCAGCCATCCTCAGGATACGCAGTATTTT.

J is TRBJ1-1 and V is TRBV6-5; D gene uncertain. V was trimmed by 7 bases and J by 2 bases, leaving 8 bases between them. CDR3 size: 12 residues. Germline lookup yields CDR1 MNHEY and CDR2 SVGAGI. This chain's CDR3 is CASMGFNTEAFF. The DNA of the CDR3 is TGTGCCAGCATGGGCTTTAACACTGAAGCTTTCTTT.

In its sample, this clone was seen once. The gene calls are TRBV11-1 and TRBJ2-1; possible D gene TRBD2, 6 bases. CDR3 length equals 17 residues. Germline lookup yields CDR1 SGHAT and CDR2 FQDESV (reference sequence). The V and J ends lost 5 bases and 4 bases respectively, with 21 bases between them. The CDR3 coding sequence is TGTGCCAGCAGCCGAGTTAGCGGCCAGCACTTATACAATGAGCAGTTCTTC. Translated: CASSRVSGQHLYNEQFF.

This sequence joins TRBV6-1 and TRBJ1-2; D uncertain. The V gene lost 5 bases and the J gene lost 3 bases, with 16 bases spanning the gap. The CDR3 runs to 15 residues. Germline V CDR1 and CDR2: MNHNS, SASEGT. The CDR3 here is CASSTAGINYYGYTF. The CDR3 nucleotides read TGTGCCAGCAGTACCGCCGGGATTAACTACTATGGCTACACCTTC.

The J gene is TRBJ2-3, the V gene TRBV9; 9 nucleotides line up with TRBD1. CDR1 is SGDLS, CDR2 YYNGEE, per germline. This CDR3 comprises 17 residues. Germline trimming cut 2 bases from V and 3 bases from J; bases unmatched to any gene: 10. DNA for the CDR3: TGTGCCAGCAGCGTCCCCACCGGGACAGGGCGGACAGATACGCAGTATTTT. This translates into CASSVPTGTGRTDTQYF.

The table lists this clone with a count of one. This chain uses TRBV7-9 with TRBJ1-2, with TRBD1 matching over 8 bases. V trimming: 4 bases; J trimming: 4 bases; junction bases outside the gene matches: 5. The CDR3 has 14 residues. Germline CDR1 is SEHNR and CDR2 is FQNEAQ (reference sequence). The CDR3, as DNA: TGTGCCAGCAGCTCCTCCGACAGGGGCTATGGCTACACCTTC. Amino acid sequence: CASSSSDRGYGYTF.

This rearrangement joins TRBV6-1 to TRBJ1-2; D remains ambiguous. Germline CDR1 MNHNS, CDR2 SASEGT. Trimming removed 8 bases from V and 4 bases from J, with 11 bases in between. This CDR3 region has 12 residues. In nucleotides, the CDR3 is TGTGCCAGCCAGTCGATAACCTATGGCTACACCTTC. As protein: CASQSITYGYTF.

The gene calls are TRBV6-1 and TRBJ2-7; tentative D call: TRBD2 (6 bases). V lost 1 base to trimming and J lost 1 base, with 11 bases between them. Germline V gives CDR1 MNHNS, CDR2 SASEGT. The CDR3 loop spans 15 amino acids. The CDR3 spells CASSEEEGASYEQYF. DNA of the CDR3: TGTGCCAGCAGTGAAGAGGAGGGCGCGTCCTACGAGCAGTACTTC.

V usage is TRBV5-1 and J usage is TRBJ2-5, with 9 bases lining up with TRBD2. The CDR3 spans 14 residues. The V and J ends lost 2 bases and 5 bases, in that order; junction bases with no gene match: 4. In germline, CDR1 is SGHRS, CDR2 YFSETQ. The CDR3 DNA sequence: TGCGCCAGCAGCTTAAAAACTAGCGGGGAGACCCAGTACTTC. It is translated as CASSLKTSGETQYF.

CDR3 residues: CASSQGLAGKSYEQYF. CDR3 DNA: TGCGCCAGCAGCCAGGGATTGGCAGGCAAATCCTACGAGCAGTACTTC. J is TRBJ2-7 and V is TRBV10-1; D might be TRBD1 (5 bases). The V and J ends lost 6 bases and 1 base respectively, with 19 bases between them. Germline CDR1 WNHNN, CDR2 SYGVQD (reference sequence). The CDR3 is 16 residues long.

The chain uses TRBV18 and TRBJ1-3; tentatively, D is TRBD1 (5 bases). The CDR3 spans 15 residues. From germline, CDR1 is KGHSH and CDR2 LQKENI. The V gene lost 1 base and the J gene lost 4 bases, with 11 bases spanning the gap. In DNA form, the CDR3 reads TGTGCCAGCTCACCACTGGAGAGACAGGGAAACACCATATATTTT. Its translation is CASSPLERQGNTIYF.

The rearrangement joins TRBV5-4 to TRBJ2-4; a possible D gene is TRBD1 (6 bases). The CDR3 spans 16 residues. Germline assignment: CDR1 SGHNT and CDR2 YYREEE (reference sequence). V was shortened by 0 bases and J by 0 bases, with 10 bases between the two germline ends. The CDR3 spells CASSLGGPLAKNIQYF. The CDR3 bases are TGTGCCAGCAGCTTGGGGGGGCCCTTAGCCAAAAACATTCAGTACTTC.

The chain carries TRBV19 and TRBJ2-7; the D is unclear. Looked up from germline, CDR1 is LNHDA and CDR2 is SQIVND (reference sequence). The germline V and J ends were trimmed by 4 bases and 3 bases, with 7 bases remaining between them. CDR3 size: 12 residues. The CDR3 reads CASSTPGYEQYF. The CDR3 DNA follows: TGTGCCAGTAGTACCCCGGGCTACGAGCAGTACTTC.

V and J are TRBV19 and TRBJ2-1; D ambiguous. CDR3 length: 15 residues. V was cut by 1 base and J by 1 base, with 8 bases left in between. CDR1 LNHDA and CDR2 SQIVND come from the germline V gene (reference sequence). The CDR3 DNA reads as TGTGCCAGTAGTATAGGCGATGAATCCTACAATGAGCAGTTCTTC. Protein: CASSIGDESYNEQFF. Looking up the rest from reference TRBV19 and TRBJ2-1 gives the full variable domain: DGGITQSPKYLFRKEGQNVTLSCEQNLNHDAMYWYRQDPGQGLRLIYYSQIVNDFQKGDIAEGYSVSREKKESFPLTVTSAQKNPTAFYLCASSIGDESYNEQFFGPGTRLTVL.

The rearrangement joins TRBV28 to TRBJ2-1; 9 bases are a match to TRBD2. Losses at the gene ends were 6 bases for V and 6 bases for J; bases not matched to a gene: 6. The CDR3 is 14 amino acids. Per the germline V gene, CDR1 is MDHEN and CDR2 is SYDVKM. In DNA, the CDR3 is TGTGCCAGCAGCCCGGGACTAGCCGTCAATGAGCAGTTCTTC. Protein: CASSPGLAVNEQFF.

The chain carries TRBV6-6 and TRBJ1-2; TRBD1 matches at 8 bases. Trimming at V came to 6 bases and at J to 5 bases, leaving 5 bases not matched to a gene. The CDR3 contains 13 residues. Germline assignment: CDR1 MNHNY and CDR2 SVGAGI (reference sequence). The CDR3 is CASRETGVYGYTF. CDR3 in DNA: TGTGCCAGCAGAGAGACAGGGGTATATGGCTACACCTTC.

This clone was counted a few times. The chain has TRBV2 and TRBJ2-5; 7 positions match TRBD2. In germline, CDR1 is SNHLY, CDR2 FYNNEI. V shed 11 bases, J shed 2 bases, and the junction held 11 bases outside the gene matches. The CDR3 sequence is 14 residues long. The CDR3 sequence is CALTRLAAQETQYF. DNA for the CDR3: TGTGCCCTTACGCGTCTAGCGGCTCAAGAGACCCAGTACTTC.